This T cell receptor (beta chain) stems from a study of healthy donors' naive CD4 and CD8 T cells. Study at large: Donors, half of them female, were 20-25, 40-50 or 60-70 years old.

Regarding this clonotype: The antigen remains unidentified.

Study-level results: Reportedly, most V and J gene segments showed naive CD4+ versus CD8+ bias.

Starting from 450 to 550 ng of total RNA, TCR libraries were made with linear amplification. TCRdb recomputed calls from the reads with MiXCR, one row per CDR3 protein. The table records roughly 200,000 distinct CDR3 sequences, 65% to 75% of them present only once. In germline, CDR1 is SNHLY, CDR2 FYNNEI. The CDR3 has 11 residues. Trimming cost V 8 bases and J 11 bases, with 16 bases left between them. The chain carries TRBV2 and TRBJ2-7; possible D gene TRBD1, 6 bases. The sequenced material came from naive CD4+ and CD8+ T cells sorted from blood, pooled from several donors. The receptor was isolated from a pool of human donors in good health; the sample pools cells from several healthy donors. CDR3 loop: CASRIGTSEYF. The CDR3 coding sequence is TGTGCCAGCCGAATAGGGACAAGCGAGTACTTC.